This note documents a single TCR beta chain sequence. The target antigen is unknown. The CDR3 spans 16 residues. V was trimmed by 1 base and J by 5 bases, leaving 21 bases between them. Germline CDR1 reads DFQATT; CDR2 reads SNEGSKA (reference sequence). This sample is part of a study of early T cells in non-severe SARS-CoV-2 infection. Study summary: Bulk RNA taken from unsorted whole blood was sequenced, leaving chains unpaired.

Unique molecular identifier tags were affixed to discrete cDNA molecules. TCRdb redid the calling of the 5' RACE reads with MiXCR, one entry per CDR3 protein. The sample lists 60,000 or so distinct CDR3 sequences, about 12% seen once, with 2.5% to 3% in the top ten. Study-level findings and limits: Clonotype matching in VDJdb favored anti-spike CD8 responses and did not capture private and CD4 specificities.

The V call is TRBV20-1, the J call TRBJ2-7; D possibly matches TRBD1 or TRBD2 (6 bases each). This clonotype was sampled from an adult who was a healthcare worker with PCR-confirmed SARS-CoV-2 infection or an uninfected control (not recorded which). The sequencing sample was made of whole blood. The CDR3 nucleotides are TGCAGTGCTAGAGTCCCCGGCAGGGGAGGTGTCCACGAGCAGTACTTC. Amino acid sequence: CSARVPGRGGVHEQYF.